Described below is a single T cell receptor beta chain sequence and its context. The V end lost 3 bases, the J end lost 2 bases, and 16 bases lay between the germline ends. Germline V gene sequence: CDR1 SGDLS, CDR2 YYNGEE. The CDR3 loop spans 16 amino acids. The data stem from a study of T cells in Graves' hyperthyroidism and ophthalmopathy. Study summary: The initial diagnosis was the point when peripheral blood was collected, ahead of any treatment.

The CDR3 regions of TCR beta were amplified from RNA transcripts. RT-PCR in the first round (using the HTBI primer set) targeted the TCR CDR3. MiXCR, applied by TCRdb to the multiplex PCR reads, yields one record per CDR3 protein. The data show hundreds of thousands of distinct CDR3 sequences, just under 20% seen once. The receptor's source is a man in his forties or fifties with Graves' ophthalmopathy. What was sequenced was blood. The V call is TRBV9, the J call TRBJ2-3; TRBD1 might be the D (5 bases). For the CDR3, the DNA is TGTGCCAGCAGCGCGTGGGGCTCGCAGGACACAGATACGCAGTATTTT. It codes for CASSAWGSQDTDTQYF.